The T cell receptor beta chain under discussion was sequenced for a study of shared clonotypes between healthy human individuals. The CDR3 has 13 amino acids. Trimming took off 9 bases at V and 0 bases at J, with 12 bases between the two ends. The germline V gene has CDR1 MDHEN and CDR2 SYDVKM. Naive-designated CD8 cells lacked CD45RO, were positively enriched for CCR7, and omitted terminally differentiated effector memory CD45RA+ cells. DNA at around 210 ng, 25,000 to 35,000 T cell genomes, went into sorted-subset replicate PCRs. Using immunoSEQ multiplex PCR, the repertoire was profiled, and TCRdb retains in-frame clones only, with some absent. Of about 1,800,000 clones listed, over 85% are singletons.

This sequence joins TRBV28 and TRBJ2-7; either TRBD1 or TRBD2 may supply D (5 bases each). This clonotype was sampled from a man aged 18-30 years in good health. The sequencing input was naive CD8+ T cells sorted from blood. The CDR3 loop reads CARTWGSSYEQYF. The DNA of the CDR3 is TGTGCCAGGACATGGGGGAGCTCCTACGAGCAGTACTTC.